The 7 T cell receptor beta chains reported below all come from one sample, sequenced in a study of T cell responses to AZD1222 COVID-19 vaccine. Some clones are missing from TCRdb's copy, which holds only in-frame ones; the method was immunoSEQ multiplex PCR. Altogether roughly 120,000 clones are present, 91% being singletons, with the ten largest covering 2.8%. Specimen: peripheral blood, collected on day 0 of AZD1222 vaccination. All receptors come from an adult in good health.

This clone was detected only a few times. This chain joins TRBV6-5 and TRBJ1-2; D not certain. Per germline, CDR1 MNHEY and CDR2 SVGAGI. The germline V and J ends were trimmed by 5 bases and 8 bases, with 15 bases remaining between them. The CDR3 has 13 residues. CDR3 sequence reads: CASSPPSGEGYTF. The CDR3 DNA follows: TGTGCCAGCAGTCCGCCCTCCGGGGAGGGCTACACCTTC.

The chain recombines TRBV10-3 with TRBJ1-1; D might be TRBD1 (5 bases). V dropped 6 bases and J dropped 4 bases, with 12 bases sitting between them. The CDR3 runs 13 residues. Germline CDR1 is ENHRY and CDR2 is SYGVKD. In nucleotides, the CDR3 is TGTGCCATCAGGCCGGGAAGGGGCACTGAAGCTTTCTTT. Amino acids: CAIRPGRGTEAFF.

The CDR3 is CASSFRDRGQAFF. DNA for the CDR3: TGTGCCAGCAGCTTCCGGGACAGGGGGCAAGCTTTCTTT. The chain is built from TRBV6-5 and TRBJ1-1; TRBD1 matches 12 bases. The CDR3 has 13 residues. The germline CDR1 and CDR2 sequences are MNHEY and SVGAGI. Trimming removed 6 bases from V and 9 bases from J; junction bases left unmatched: 5.

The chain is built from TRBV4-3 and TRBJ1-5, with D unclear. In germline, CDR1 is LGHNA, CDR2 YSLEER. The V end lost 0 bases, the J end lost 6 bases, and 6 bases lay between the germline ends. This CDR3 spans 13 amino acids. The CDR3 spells CASSQERAQPQHF. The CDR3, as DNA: TGCGCCAGCAGCCAAGAAAGGGCTCAGCCCCAGCATTTT.

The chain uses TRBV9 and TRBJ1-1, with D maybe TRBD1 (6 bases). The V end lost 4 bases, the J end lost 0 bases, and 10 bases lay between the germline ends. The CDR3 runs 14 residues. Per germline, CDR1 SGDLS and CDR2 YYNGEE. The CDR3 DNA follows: TGTGCCAGCAGCAGGACAGACATGAACACTGAAGCTTTCTTT. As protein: CASSRTDMNTEAFF.

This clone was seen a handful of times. As DNA, the CDR3 is TGTGCCACCAGTAGAACTAGCGTCCAAGAGACCCAGTACTTC. Protein: CATSRTSVQETQYF. The chain links TRBV15 to TRBJ2-5; 7 bases map to TRBD2. Looked up from germline, CDR1 is LNHNV and CDR2 is YYDKDF (reference sequence). CDR3 length: 14 residues. V shed 6 bases, J shed 1 base, and the junction held 5 bases outside the gene matches.

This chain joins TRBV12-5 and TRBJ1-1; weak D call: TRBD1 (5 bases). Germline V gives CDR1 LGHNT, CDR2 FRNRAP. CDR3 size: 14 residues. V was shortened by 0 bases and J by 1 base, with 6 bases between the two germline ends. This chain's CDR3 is CASGLVGENTEAFF. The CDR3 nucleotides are TGTGCTAGTGGTTTGGTAGGGGAGAACACTGAAGCTTTCTTT.